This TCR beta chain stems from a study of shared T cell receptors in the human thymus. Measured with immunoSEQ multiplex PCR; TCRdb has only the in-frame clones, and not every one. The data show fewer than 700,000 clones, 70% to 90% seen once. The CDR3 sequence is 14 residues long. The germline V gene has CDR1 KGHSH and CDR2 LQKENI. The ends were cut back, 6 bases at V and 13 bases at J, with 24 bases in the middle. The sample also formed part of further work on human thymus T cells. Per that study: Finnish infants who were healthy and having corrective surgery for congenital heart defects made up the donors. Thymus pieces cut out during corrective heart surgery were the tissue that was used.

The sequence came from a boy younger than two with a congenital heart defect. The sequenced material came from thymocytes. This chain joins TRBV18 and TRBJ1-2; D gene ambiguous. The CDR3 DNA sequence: TGTGCCAGCTCCCCTACGCGGACTGTTTCTGATGGCACCTTC. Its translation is CASSPTRTVSDGTF.